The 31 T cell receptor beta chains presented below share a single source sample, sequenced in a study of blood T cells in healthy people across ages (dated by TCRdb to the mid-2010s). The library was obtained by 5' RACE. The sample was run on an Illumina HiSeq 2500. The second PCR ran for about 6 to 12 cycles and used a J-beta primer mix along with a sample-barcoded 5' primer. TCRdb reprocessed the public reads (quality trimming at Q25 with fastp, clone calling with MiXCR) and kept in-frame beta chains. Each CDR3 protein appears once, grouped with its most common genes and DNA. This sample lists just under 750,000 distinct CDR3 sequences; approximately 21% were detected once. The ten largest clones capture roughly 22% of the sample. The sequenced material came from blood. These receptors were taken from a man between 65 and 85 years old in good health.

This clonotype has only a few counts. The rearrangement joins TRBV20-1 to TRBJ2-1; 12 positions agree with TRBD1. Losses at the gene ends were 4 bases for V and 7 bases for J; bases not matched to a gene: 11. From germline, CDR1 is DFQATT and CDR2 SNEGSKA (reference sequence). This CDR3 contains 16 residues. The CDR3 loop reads CSAKLPGQGAGNEQFF. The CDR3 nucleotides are TGCAGTGCTAAACTTCCGGGACAGGGGGCGGGTAATGAGCAGTTCTTC.

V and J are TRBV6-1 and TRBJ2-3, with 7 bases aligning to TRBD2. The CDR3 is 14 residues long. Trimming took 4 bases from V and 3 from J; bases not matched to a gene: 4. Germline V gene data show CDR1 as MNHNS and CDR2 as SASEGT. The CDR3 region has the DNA TGTGCCAGCAGTGTCGGACTAGAAACAGATACGCAGTATTTT. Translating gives CASSVGLETDTQYF.

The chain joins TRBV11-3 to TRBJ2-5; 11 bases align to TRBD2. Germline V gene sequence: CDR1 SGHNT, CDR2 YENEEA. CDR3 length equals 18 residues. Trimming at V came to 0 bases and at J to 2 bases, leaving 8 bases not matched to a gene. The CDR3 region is CASSLEGWGLAEQETQYF. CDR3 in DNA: TGTGCCAGCAGCTTAGAAGGTTGGGGACTAGCGGAGCAAGAGACCCAGTACTTC.

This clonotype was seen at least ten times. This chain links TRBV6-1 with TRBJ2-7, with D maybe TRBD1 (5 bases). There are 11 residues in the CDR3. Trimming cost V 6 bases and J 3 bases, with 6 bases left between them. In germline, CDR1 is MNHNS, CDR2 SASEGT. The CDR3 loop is CASRDNYEQYF. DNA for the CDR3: TGTGCCAGCAGGGACAACTACGAGCAGTACTTC.

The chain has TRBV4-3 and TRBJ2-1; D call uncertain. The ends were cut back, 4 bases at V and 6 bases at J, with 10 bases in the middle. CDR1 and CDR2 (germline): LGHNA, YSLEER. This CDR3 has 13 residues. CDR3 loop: CASSPQRVNEQFF. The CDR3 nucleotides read TGCGCCAGCAGCCCGCAAAGGGTCAATGAGCAGTTCTTC.

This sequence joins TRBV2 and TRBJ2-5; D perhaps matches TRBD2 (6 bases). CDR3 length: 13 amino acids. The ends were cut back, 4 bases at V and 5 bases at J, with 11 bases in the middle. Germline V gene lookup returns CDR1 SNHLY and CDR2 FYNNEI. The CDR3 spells CASSVLAGETQYF. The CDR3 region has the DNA TGTGCCAGCAGTGTTCTGGCGGGGGAGACCCAGTACTTC. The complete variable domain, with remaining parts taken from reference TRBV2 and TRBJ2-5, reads EPEVTQTPSHQVTQMGQEVILRCVPISNHLYFYWYRQILGQKVEFLVSFYNNEISEKSEIFDDQFSVERPDGSNFTLKIRSTKLEDSAMYFCASSVLAGETQYFGPGTRLLVL.

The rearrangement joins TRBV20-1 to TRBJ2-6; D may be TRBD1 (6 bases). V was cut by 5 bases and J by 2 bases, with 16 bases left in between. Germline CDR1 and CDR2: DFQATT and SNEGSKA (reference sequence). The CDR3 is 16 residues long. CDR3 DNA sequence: TGCAGTGCTGTTCGACAGGAACGTCCTGGGGCCAACGTCCTGACTTTC. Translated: CSAVRQERPGANVLTF.

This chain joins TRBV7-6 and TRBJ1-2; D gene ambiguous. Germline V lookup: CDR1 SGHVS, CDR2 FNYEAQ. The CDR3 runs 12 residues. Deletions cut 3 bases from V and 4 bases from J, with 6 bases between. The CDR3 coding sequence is TGTGCCAGCAGCTTGGAGTTCTATGGCTACACCTTC. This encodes CASSLEFYGYTF.

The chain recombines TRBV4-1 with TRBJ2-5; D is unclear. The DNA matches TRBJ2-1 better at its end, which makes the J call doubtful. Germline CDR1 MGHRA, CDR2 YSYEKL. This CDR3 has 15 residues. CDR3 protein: CASSQELLASYEQFF. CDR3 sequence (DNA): TGCGCCAGCAGCCAAGAACTCTTGGCGAGCTATGAGCAGTTCTTC.

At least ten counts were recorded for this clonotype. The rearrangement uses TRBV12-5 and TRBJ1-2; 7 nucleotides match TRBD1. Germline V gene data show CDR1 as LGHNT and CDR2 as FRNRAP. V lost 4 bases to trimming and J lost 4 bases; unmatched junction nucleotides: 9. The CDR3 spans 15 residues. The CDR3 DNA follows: TGTGCTAGTGGTTCTAATTACAGGGGACCCTATGGCTACACCTTC. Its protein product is CASGSNYRGPYGYTF.

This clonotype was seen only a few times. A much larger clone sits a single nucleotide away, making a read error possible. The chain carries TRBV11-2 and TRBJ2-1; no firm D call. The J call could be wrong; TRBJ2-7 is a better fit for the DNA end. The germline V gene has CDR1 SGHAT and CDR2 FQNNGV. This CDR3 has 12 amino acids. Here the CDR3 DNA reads TGTGCCAGCAGCTTGTGGGCCTACGAGCAGTACTTC. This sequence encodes CASSLWAYEQYF.

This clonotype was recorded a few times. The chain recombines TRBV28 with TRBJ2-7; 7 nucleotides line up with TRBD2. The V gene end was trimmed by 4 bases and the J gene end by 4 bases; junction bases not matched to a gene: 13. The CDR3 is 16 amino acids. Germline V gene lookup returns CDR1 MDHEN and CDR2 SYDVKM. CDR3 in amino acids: CASSSLGRGVRYEQYF. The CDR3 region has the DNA TGTGCCAGCAGTTCCCTGGGGAGGGGTGTAAGGTACGAGCAGTACTTC.

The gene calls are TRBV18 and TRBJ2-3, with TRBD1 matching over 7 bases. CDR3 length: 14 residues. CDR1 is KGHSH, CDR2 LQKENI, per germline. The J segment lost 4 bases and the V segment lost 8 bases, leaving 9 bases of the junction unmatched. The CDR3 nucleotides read TGTGCCAGCGGCCCGACAGGGTTGGCAGATACGCAGTATTTT. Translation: CASGPTGLADTQYF.

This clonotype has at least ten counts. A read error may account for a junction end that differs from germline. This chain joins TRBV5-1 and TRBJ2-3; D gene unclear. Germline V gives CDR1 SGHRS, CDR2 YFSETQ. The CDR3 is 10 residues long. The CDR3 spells CATSNLQWIF. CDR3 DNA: TGCGCCACCTCAAACCTCCAGTGGATTTTT.

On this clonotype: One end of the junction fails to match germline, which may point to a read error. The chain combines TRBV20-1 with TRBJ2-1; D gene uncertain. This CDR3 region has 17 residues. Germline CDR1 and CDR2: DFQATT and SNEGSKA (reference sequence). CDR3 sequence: CSALDFQASSSYNERFF. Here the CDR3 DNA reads TGCAGTGCCCTAGACTTCCAGGCCTCCAGCTCCTACAATGAGCGGTTCTTC.

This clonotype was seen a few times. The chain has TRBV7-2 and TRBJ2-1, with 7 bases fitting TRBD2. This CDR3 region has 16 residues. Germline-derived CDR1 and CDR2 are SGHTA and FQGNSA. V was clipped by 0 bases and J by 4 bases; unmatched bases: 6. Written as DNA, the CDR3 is TGTGCCAGCAGCTTAGCGGCGGCTAGCGGTTACAATGAGCAGTTCTTC. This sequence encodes CASSLAAASGYNEQFF.

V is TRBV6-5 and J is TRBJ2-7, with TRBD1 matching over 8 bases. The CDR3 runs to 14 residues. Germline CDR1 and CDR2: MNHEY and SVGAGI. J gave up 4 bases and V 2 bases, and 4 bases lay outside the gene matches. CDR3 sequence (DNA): TGTGCCAGCAGTTACAACAGGGGGTTATACGAGCAGTACTTC. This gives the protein CASSYNRGLYEQYF.

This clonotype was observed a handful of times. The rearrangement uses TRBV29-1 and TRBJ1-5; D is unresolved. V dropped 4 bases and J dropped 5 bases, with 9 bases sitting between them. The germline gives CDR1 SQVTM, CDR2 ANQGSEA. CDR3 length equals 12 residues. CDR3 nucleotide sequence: TGCAGCGTTGCCATGATGGATCAGCCCCAGCATTTT. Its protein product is CSVAMMDQPQHF.

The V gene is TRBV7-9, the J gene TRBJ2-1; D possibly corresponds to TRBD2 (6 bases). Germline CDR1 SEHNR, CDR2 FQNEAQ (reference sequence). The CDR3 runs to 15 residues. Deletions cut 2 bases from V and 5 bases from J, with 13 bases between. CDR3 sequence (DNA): TGTGCCAGCAGCTTACTTTCGGCGGGGAACAATGAGCAGTTCTTC. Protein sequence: CASSLLSAGNNEQFF.

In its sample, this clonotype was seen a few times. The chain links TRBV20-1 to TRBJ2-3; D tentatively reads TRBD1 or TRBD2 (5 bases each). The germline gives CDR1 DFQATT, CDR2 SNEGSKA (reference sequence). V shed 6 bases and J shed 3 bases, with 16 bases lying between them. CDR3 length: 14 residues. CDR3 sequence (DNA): TGCAGTGCGAGGGACCTCAAGGGTACAGATACGCAGTATTTT. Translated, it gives CSARDLKGTDTQYF.

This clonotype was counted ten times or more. CDR3 protein: CSASGTSYGYTF. In DNA, the CDR3 is TGCAGTGCTAGTGGGACATCATATGGCTACACCTTC. The chain uses TRBV20-1 and TRBJ1-2, with D maybe TRBD1 (6 bases). The CDR3 extends over 12 amino acids. V lost 3 bases and J lost 5, with 10 bases in between. Germline V CDR1 and CDR2: DFQATT, SNEGSKA (reference sequence).

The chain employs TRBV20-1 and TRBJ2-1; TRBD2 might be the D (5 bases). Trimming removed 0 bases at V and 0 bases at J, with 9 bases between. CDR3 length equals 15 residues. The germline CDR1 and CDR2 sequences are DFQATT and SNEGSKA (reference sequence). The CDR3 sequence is CSARDYRGSYNEQFF. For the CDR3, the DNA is TGCAGTGCTAGAGATTACCGGGGCTCCTACAATGAGCAGTTCTTC.

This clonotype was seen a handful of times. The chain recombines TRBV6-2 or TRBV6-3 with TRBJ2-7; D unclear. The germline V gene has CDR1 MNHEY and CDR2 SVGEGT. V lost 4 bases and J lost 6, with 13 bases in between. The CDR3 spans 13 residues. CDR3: CASSLGFRGEQYV. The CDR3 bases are TGTGCCAGCAGTTTGGGATTCAGAGGCGAGCAGTACGTC.

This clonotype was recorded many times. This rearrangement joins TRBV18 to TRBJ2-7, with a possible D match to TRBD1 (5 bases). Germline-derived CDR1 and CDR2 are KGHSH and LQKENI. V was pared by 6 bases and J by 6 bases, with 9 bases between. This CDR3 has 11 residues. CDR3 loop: CASSRGGEQYF. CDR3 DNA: TGTGCCAGCTCTAGGGGTGGCGAGCAGTACTTC.

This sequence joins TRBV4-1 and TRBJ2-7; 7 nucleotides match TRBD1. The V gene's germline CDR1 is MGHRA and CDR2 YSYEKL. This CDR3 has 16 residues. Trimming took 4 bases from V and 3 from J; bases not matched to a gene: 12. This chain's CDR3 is CASSPGQLGTDYEQYF. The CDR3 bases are TGCGCCAGCAGCCCGGGACAGCTTGGGACCGACTACGAGCAGTACTTC.

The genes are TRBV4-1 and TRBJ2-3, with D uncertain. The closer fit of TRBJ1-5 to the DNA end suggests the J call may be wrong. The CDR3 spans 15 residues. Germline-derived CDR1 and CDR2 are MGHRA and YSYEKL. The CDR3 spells CASSQDPDPTDTQHF. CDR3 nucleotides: TGCGCCAGCAGCCAAGATCCCGATCCCACAGATACGCAGCATTTT.

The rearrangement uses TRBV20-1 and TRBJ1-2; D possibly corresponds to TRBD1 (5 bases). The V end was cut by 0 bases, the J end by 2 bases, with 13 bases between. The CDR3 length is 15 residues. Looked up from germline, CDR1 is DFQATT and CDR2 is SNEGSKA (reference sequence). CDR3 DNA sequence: TGCAGTGCTAGAGATCCAGGGCCACTGAACTATGGCTACACCTTC. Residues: CSARDPGPLNYGYTF.

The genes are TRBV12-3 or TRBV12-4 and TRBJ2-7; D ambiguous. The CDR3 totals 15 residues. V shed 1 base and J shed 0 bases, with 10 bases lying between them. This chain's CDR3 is CASSLGQDHSYEQYF. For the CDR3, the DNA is TGTGCCAGCAGTTTAGGCCAGGACCACTCCTACGAGCAGTACTTC.

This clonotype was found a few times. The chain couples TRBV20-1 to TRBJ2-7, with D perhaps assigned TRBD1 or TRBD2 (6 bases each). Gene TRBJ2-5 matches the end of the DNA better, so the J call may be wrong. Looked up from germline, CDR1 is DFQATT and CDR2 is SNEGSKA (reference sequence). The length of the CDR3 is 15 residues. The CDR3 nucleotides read TGCAGTGCTAGAGAAGGGGGGAAGATCCGGGGGACCCAGTACTTC. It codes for CSAREGGKIRGTQYF.

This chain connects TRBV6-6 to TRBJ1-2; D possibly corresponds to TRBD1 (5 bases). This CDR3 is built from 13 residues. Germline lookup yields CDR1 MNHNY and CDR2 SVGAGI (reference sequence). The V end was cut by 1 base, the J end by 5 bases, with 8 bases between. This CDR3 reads CASSYLGTYGYTF. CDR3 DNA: TGTGCCAGCAGTTACTTAGGGACTTATGGCTACACCTTC.

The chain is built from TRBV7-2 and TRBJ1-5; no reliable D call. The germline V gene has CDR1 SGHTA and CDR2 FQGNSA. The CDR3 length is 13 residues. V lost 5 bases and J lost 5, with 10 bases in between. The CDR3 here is CASSPGFYQPQHF. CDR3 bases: TGTGCCAGCAGCCCGGGATTCTATCAGCCCCAGCATTTT.